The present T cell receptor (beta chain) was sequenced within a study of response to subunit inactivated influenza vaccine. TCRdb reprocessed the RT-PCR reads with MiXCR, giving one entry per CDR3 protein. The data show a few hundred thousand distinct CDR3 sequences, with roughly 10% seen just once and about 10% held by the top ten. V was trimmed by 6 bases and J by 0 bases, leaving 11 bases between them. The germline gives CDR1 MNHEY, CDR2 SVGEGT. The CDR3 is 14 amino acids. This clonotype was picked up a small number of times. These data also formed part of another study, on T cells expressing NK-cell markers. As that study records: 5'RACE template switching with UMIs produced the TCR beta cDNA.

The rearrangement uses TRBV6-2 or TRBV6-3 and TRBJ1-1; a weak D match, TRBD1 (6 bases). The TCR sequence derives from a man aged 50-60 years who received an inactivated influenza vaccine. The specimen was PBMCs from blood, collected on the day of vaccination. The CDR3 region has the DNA TGTGCCAGCAGACCCCAGGGGATGAACACTGAAGCTTTCTTT. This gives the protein CASRPQGMNTEAFF.